Below, 8 T cell receptor beta chains from the same sample are listed, as sequenced in a study of cytomegalovirus exposure and HLA in healthy donors. Data came from immunoSEQ multiplex PCR; TCRdb stores just in-frame clones and leaves some out. The data hold about 71,000 clones, with approximately 94% observed a single time. The sequenced material came from PBMCs. These receptors were collected from a woman aged 18 to 35 in good health and CMV-seronegative.

The J gene is TRBJ2-3, the V gene TRBV5-4; no firm D call. V was pared by 4 bases and J by 4 bases, with 10 bases between. The CDR3 length is 13 residues. Germline CDR1 is SGHNT and CDR2 is YYREEE (reference sequence). In DNA form, the CDR3 reads TGTGCCAGCAGCCCTCGCGTGTCAGATACGCAGTATTTT. Amino acid sequence: CASSPRVSDTQYF.

The rearrangement joins TRBV7-3 to TRBJ2-2, with D possibly TRBD1 on 5 matching bases. V lost 8 bases to trimming and J lost 0 bases, with 13 bases between them. Germline V lookup: CDR1 SGHTA, CDR2 FQGTGA. CDR3 length: 15 residues. CDR3 bases: TGTGCCAGCTCCGCGACAGCGTCGAACACCGGGGAGCTGTTTTTT. Translating gives CASSATASNTGELFF.

The genes are TRBV13 and TRBJ1-2; weak D call: TRBD1 (5 bases). V was shortened by 2 bases and J by 3 bases, with 10 bases between the two germline ends. The CDR3 is 14 amino acids. Germline V gives CDR1 PRHDT, CDR2 FYEKMQ (reference sequence). The CDR3 region is CASSLPDRDYGYTF. CDR3 coding DNA: TGTGCCAGCAGCTTACCAGACAGAGACTATGGCTACACCTTC.

This chain joins TRBV27 and TRBJ2-1; 7 bases agree with TRBD2. Unmatched junction bases numbered 6, after V lost 5 bases and J lost 8 bases. The CDR3 totals 13 residues. CDR1 and CDR2 from the germline V gene are MNHEY and SMNVEV (reference sequence). The CDR3 nucleotides are TGTGCCAGCAGTCATCAACTAGCGTATGAGCAGTTCTTC. This codes for CASSHQLAYEQFF.

CDR3 DNA sequence: TGCGCCAGCAGTGAAGGGAGTTACACTGAAGCTTTCTTT. Translating it yields CASSEGSYTEAFF. The genes are TRBV10-2 and TRBJ1-1; D is uncertain. The germline gives CDR1 WSHSY, CDR2 SAAADI. The CDR3 sequence is 13 residues long. Between the trimmed V and J ends, which lost 3 bases and 3 bases, there was a span of 8 bases.

This CDR3 is CASSEASGAGNQPQHF. The CDR3, as DNA: TGTGCCAGCAGTGAGGCATCAGGGGCCGGCAATCAGCCCCAGCATTTT. The chain links TRBV28 to TRBJ1-5; D might be TRBD1 (6 bases). The CDR3 is 16 residues long. Germline CDR1 MDHEN, CDR2 SYDVKM. V was shortened by 5 bases and J by 2 bases, with 16 bases between the two germline ends.

The V and J genes are TRBV19 and TRBJ2-2; 10 bases line up with TRBD1. The CDR3 length is 14 residues. V gave up 7 bases and J gave up 5 bases; unmatched junction bases: 4. Germline V CDR1 and CDR2: LNHDA, SQIVND (reference sequence). CDR3: CASTWTGGTGELFF. The CDR3 nucleotides are TGTGCCAGTACTTGGACAGGGGGGACCGGGGAGCTGTTTTTT.

J is TRBJ2-5 and V is TRBV25-1, with 15 bases matching TRBD2. Losses at the gene ends were 8 bases for V and 5 bases for J; bases not matched to a gene: 6. CDR3 length equals 15 residues. Germline loops: CDR1 MGHDK, CDR2 SYGVNS. The CDR3, as DNA: TGTGCCAGCGCGACCGGGACTAGCGGGAGGGAGACCCAGTACTTC. This encodes CASATGTSGRETQYF.